This T cell receptor (beta chain) was recovered during a study of identical twins. Whole-study findings and limits: Modelling approaches yielded underestimates of out-of-frame TCR alpha sharing between monozygotic twins.

This clonotype has a handful of counts. Its matching antigen is unknown. Between the trimmed V and J ends, which lost 3 bases and 8 bases, there was a span of 16 bases. This CDR3 region has 14 residues. In every case, the donor was a healthy Caucasian. TCRdb re-called the 5' RACE reads with MiXCR, one entry per CDR3 protein. Of approximately 590,000 distinct CDR3 sequences in the sample, 9% to 10% are singletons; the top ten hold 2.5% to 3.5%. The same data also went into a second study, on yellow fever vaccine responses in identical twins.

V is TRBV12-3 or TRBV12-4 and J is TRBJ1-2, with D tentatively TRBD1 (5 bases). The clonotype was recovered from a woman between 18 and 29 years old in good health. Sequencing input: PBMCs. CDR3 in DNA: TGTGCCAGCAGTTTTCAGGGAGGGGTGGACGGCTACACCTTC. Its protein product is CASSFQGGVDGYTF.